These 5 T cell receptor beta chains share one sample of origin, sequenced in a study of immune heterogeneity within non-small cell lung tumors (dated by TCRdb to 2016 to 2019). Sequencing was performed on a HiSeq X Ten. The TCR beta CDR3 region was amplified with a multiplex PCR system, in which a first round of approximately 11 cycles was run using 32 V-gene forward and 13 J-gene reverse primers. Through fastp at Q25 and MiXCR, TCRdb rebuilt clones from the public reads, retaining in-frame beta chains. Records with the same CDR3 protein are collapsed into one entry carrying the most frequent genes and DNA. The sample table lists fewer than 25,000 distinct CDR3 sequences, 25% to 30% of them with a count of one. The ten largest clones add up to around 4.6% of the sample. The TCR template was genomic DNA extracted from bulk tumor tissue, and approximately 650 ng of gDNA was amplified for each sample. During surgery, multiple biopsies were taken from each primary tumor, with sampling sites spaced as far apart as possible within the tumor mass. Patients in the study cohort, which was described as untreated, were newly diagnosed NSCLC cases going through curative surgery.

Sequencing used lung tumor tissue. Every receptor here comes from a man aged 40-49 years with non-small cell lung cancer.

Concerning this clonotype itself: This sequence may be a read error, since a much larger clone differs from it by one base. The chain combines TRBV12-3 or TRBV12-4 with TRBJ1-1; D gene ambiguous. The CDR3 contains 15 residues. Trimming removed 3 bases from V and 1 base from J, with 12 bases in between. CDR3 region: CASSFRGRQNTEAFF. DNA of the CDR3: TGTGCCAGCAGTTTCCGGGGTCGGCAGAACACTGAAGCTTTCTTT.

This clonotype was seen ten or more times. V gene TRBV6-1 combines with J gene TRBJ1-6; D is unclear. Germline V gene data show CDR1 as MNHNS and CDR2 as SASEGT. V was cut by 6 bases and J by 5 bases, with 5 bases left in between. The CDR3 sequence is 12 residues long. CDR3 residues: CASSQDNSPLHF. The CDR3 DNA reads TGTGCCAGCAGCCAGGATAATTCACCCCTCCACTTT.

This chain joins TRBV4-2 and TRBJ1-2; 9 bases agree with TRBD1. The junction had 8 bases not matched to a gene; V was cut back by 5 bases and J by 4 bases. This CDR3 has 15 residues. In germline, CDR1 is LGHNA, CDR2 YNFKEQ. The CDR3 sequence is CASSTYVGQGYGYTF. In DNA form, the CDR3 reads TGTGCCAGCAGCACCTACGTGGGACAGGGCTATGGCTACACCTTC.

The V and J genes are TRBV29-1 and TRBJ2-2, with a possible D match to TRBD1 (6 bases). The CDR3 contains 14 residues. From germline, CDR1 is SQVTM and CDR2 ANQGSEA. Trimming took off 4 bases at V and 0 bases at J, with 9 bases between the two ends. In DNA form, the CDR3 reads TGCAGCGTTGGCAGGGGAACGAACACCGGGGAGCTGTTTTTT. It translates to CSVGRGTNTGELFF.

This clonotype was picked up many times. J is TRBJ1-1 and V is TRBV6-1; TRBD1 is a possible D gene (5 bases). V was trimmed by 5 bases and J by 10 bases, leaving 17 bases between them. In germline, CDR1 is MNHNS, CDR2 SASEGT. This CDR3 has 13 residues. In DNA, the CDR3 is TGTGCCAGCAGTCGCGTTAGGGGTCTGGTAGCTTTCTTT. As protein: CASSRVRGLVAFF.